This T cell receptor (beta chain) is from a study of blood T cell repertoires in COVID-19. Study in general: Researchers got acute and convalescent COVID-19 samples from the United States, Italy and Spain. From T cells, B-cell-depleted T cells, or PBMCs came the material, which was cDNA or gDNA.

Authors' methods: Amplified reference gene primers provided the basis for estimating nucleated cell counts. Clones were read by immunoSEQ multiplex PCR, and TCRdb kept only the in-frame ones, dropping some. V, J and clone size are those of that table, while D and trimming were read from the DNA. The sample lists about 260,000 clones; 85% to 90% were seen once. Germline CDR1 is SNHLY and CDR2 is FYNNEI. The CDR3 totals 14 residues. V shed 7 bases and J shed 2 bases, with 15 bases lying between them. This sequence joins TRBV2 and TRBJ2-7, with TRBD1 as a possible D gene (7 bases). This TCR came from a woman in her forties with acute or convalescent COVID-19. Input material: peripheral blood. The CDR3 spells CASNQGGGPYEQYV. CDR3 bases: TGTGCCAGCAACCAGGGGGGCGGTCCCTACGAGCAGTACGTC.